The clone carrying this T cell receptor (beta chain) was detected only a few times. Amplification of ligated cDNA took four PCR rounds with SP2 and nested alpha and beta constant primers. From the 5' RACE reads, TCRdb called clonotypes with MiXCR, one entry per CDR3 protein. The sample lists more than 50,000 distinct CDR3 sequences; 7.2% were seen once. This sample was included in a study of naive and memory T cell subsets. J lost 6 bases, V lost 2 bases, and 7 bases had no gene match. Germline CDR1 and CDR2: MNHNY and SVGAGI (reference sequence). The CDR3 spans 15 residues. TCR cDNA received a 3' ligated oligonucleotide that carried a UMI. Adult healthy volunteers gave 2.5 ml peripheral blood for whole-blood RNA.

The chain uses TRBV6-6 and TRBJ1-2, with 9 nucleotides matching TRBD1. The sequence derives from a male donor in good health. The CDR3 DNA follows: TGTGCCAGCAGTTACAGGGGGACAGGGCGGAATGGCTACACCTTC. It translates to CASSYRGTGRNGYTF.